This is a list of T cell receptor beta chains from one sample in a study of blood T cell repertoires in COVID-19. TCRdb's table, derived via immunoSEQ multiplex PCR, lists solely in-frame clones and lacks some. Among approximately 210,000 clones listed, just under 85% were seen once. The sequencing input was peripheral blood. Receptors were obtained from a man aged 55 to 69 with COVID-19, enrolled during active disease. The conserved cysteine and the conserved F or W are not part of the CDR3 here. Fields, in order: clone size, V gene, J gene, CDR3 protein. Only part of the rows carry a size: once, few, many, or a class if the clone is expanded.

>-|TRBV29-1|TRBJ1-2
SVSQQGPNYGYT
>-|TRBV5-1|TRBJ1-6
ASSLGALTGISPLH
>-|TRBV6-5|TRBJ1-1
ASSLQGNTEAF
>-|TRBV28|TRBJ1-5
AGRMRVGNQPQH
>-|TRBV5-4|TRBJ2-3
ASSLKLAGFTDTQY
>-|TRBV7-8|TRBJ1-5
ASSLRTGEVKSQPQH
>-|TRBV5-4|TRBJ1-5
ASSLEGMGPQPQH
>-|TRBV5-4|TRBJ2-7
ASSLAGTGGYEQY
>-|TRBV5-1|TRBJ2-1
ASSSTGTGGVMDEQF
>-|TRBV5-1|TRBJ2-5
ASSLAAGEETQY
>-|TRBV10-3|TRBJ1-6
AISETDYNSPLH
>-|TRBV2|TRBJ2-5
ASSEPRDRGETQY
>-|TRBV5-1|TRBJ1-2
ASSLAPGPSYGYT
>once|TRBV18|TRBJ1-1
ASSPRGQVLNTEAF
>-|TRBV10-3|TRBJ2-1
AISDPLRGTGGPGYEQF
>-|TRBV18|TRBJ1-5
ASSQGAEQPQH
>-|TRBV4-2|TRBJ2-7
ASSQERGGGGVDAYEQY
>-|TRBV7-7|TRBJ2-3
ASSSGQGLQY
>-|TRBV12-3/TRBV12-4|TRBJ1-2
ASSPLTGSGYT
>-|TRBV6-5|TRBJ1-1
ASSSGTGLNTEAF
>-|TRBV27|TRBJ1-3
ASTEGAGGTIY
>few|TRBV5-1|TRBJ2-7
ASSLGQTTYEQY
>few|TRBV10-3|TRBJ1-6
AISEEGPSSYNSPLH
>few|TRBV7-9|TRBJ2-5
ASSLARETQY
>-|TRBV28|TRBJ1-2
AVPPRNQQGKNYGYT
>-|TRBV19|TRBJ1-3
ASSLMTGPGNTIY
>-|TRBV23-1|TRBJ1-2
AAQGFYGYT
>-|TRBV18|TRBJ1-5
ASSEGQNSNQPQH
>-|TRBV4-3|TRBJ1-6
ASSQERGRDSPLH
>-|TRBV19|TRBJ2-3
ASSRQGWTDTQY
>-|TRBV19|TRBJ2-2
ASGGARMSGELF
>-|TRBV12-3/TRBV12-4|TRBJ1-5
ASSAGHEQPQH
>-|TRBV15|TRBJ1-6
ATSRGTVDNSPLH
>-|TRBV3-1/TRBV3-2|TRBJ1-1
ASSRRAEAF
>-|TRBV5-8|TRBJ2-5
ASGAAGETQY
>-|TRBV5-1|TRBJ1-1
ASSYRVSDTEAF
>-|TRBV3-1/TRBV3-2|TRBJ2-1
ASSQDRQREF
>-|TRBV5-1|TRBJ2-2
ASTGTVNTGELF
>-|TRBV9|TRBJ2-3
ASSVEGAASTDTQY
>-|TRBV7-6|TRBJ2-2
ASSLVQLAGGVTGELF
>-|TRBV10-3|TRBJ1-4
AISDAGTNEKLF
>-|TRBV28|TRBJ1-5
ASSAQRWPQH
>-|TRBV19|TRBJ2-1
ASSLQGGYKGEQF
>-|TRBV5-4|TRBJ2-2
ASSLEGTATGELF
>-|TRBV4-1|TRBJ2-1
ASSPPKAGVYNEQF
>-|TRBV4-1|TRBJ1-6
ASSQEVLTRRVINNSPLH
>-|TRBV27|TRBJ2-2
ASSLSGTSAYTGELF
>-|TRBV6-2/TRBV6-3|TRBJ1-2
ASSPVRQGGGDGYT
>-|TRBV29-1|TRBJ1-2
SGTALYGYT
>-|TRBV5-1|TRBJ2-5
ASSSGLAGGRETQY
>-|TRBV18|TRBJ2-5
ASSIREETQY
>-|TRBV4-3|TRBJ1-4
ASSQESRTAYATNEKLF
>-|TRBV28|TRBJ1-2
ASSRTVLDGYT
>-|TRBV28|TRBJ1-2
ASSLVDNYYGYT